This T cell receptor beta chain was recorded in a study of beta chain features in type 1 diabetes. Study observations and caveats: Any PCR bias toward short templates would affect both groups alike. Naive, central memory and Treg TCRB repertoires appeared more alike in patients than in healthy donors. When cDNA is sequenced, cells with high TCR expression could be over-represented.

The whole isolated RNA underwent reverse transcription, so sequencing captured expressed TCRB transcripts. The table came from immunoSEQ multiplex PCR; TCRdb's copy has only in-frame clones and leaves some out. The sample holds 140,000 to 150,000 clones; approximately 52% are singletons and the top ten take 0.4% to 0.5%. This clone has more than one count but fewer than ten. The antigen is not known. The germline CDR1 and CDR2 sequences are SEHNR and FQNEAQ (reference sequence). V was cut by 4 bases and J by 2 bases, with 12 bases left in between. CDR3 length: 16 amino acids. The receptor was derived from a man in his late teens or twenties in good health. This chain connects TRBV7-9 to TRBJ1-6, with D tentatively TRBD1 (6 bases). Sequencing input: Tregs from blood. The CDR3 region has the DNA TGTGCCAGCAGCTCTGACAGGACAGCCTATAATTCACCCCTCCACTTT. Translation: CASSSDRTAYNSPLHF.